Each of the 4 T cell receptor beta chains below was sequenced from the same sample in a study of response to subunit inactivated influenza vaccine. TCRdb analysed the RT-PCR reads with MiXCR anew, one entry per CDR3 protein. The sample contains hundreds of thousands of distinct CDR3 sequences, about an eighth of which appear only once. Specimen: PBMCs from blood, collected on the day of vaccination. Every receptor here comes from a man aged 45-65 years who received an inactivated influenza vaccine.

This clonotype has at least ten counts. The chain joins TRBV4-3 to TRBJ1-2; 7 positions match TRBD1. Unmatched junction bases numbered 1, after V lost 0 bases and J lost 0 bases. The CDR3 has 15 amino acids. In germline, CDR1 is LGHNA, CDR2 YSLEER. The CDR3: CASSQEGQSNYGYTF. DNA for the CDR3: TGCGCCAGCAGCCAAGAGGGACAGTCTAACTATGGCTACACCTTC.

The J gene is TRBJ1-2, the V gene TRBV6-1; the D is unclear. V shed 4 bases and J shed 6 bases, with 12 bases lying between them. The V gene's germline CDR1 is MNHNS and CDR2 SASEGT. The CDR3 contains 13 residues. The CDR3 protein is CASSGPGRNGYTF. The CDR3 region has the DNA TGTGCCAGCAGTGGCCCAGGTCGGAATGGCTACACCTTC.

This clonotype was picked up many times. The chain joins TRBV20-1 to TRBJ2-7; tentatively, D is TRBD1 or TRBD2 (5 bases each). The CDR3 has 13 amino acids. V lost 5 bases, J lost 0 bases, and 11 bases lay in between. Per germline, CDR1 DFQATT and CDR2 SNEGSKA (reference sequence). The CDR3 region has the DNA TGCAGTGCTGGGGACCGGTACTCCTACGAGCAGTACTTC. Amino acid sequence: CSAGDRYSYEQYF.

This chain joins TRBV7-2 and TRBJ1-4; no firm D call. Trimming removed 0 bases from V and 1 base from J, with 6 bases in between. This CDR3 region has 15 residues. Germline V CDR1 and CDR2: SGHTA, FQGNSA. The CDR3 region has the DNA TGTGCCAGCAGCTTAGCATCAGGAACTAATGAAAAACTGTTTTTT. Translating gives CASSLASGTNEKLFF.